These 27 T cell receptor beta chains originate from one sample sequenced in a study of CD8+ T cells in alopecia areata. Following RNA extraction, reverse transcription yielded cDNA that acted as the sequencing template. Measured with immunoSEQ multiplex PCR; TCRdb has only the in-frame clones, and not every one. Of some 180,000 clones listed, roughly 59% are singletons. Sequencing was performed on CD4+ T cells sorted from blood, taken at week 0. The receptor source for this set is a human donor with alopecia areata.

This clone turned up a few times. The CDR3 coding sequence is TGCAGTGCAGAGGATAACTATGGCTACACCTTC. Protein product: CSAEDNYGYTF. This chain connects TRBV20-1 to TRBJ1-2; D is undetermined. Trimming took 6 bases from V and 1 from J, leaving 6 bases between them. CDR1 and CDR2 (germline): DFQATT, SNEGSKA (reference sequence). CDR3 length: 11 residues.

This chain connects TRBV29-1 to TRBJ1-2; D unclear. The CDR3 runs 13 residues. V lost 6 bases, J lost 1 base, and 12 bases lay in between. Germline loops: CDR1 SQVTM, CDR2 ANQGSEA. In nucleotides, the CDR3 is TGCAGCGTATTGGATGGGTATAACTATGGCTACACCTTC. Translation gives CSVLDGYNYGYTF.

The rearrangement joins TRBV5-4 to TRBJ2-2; D unclear. The CDR3 covers 14 residues. Germline loops: CDR1 SGHNT, CDR2 YYREEE (reference sequence). V was trimmed by 1 base and J by 1 base, leaving 5 bases between them. CDR3 nucleotide sequence: TGTGCCAGCAGCTTGCAGAGGAACACCGGGGAGCTGTTTTTT. It translates to CASSLQRNTGELFF. The whole variable domain, filled in from reference TRBV5-4 and TRBJ2-2, reads ETGVTQSPTHLIKTRGQQVTLRCSSQSGHNTVSWYQQALGQGPQFIFQYYREEENGRGNFPPRFSGLQFPNYSSELNVNALELDDSALYLCASSLQRNTGELFFGEGSRLTVL.

The sample holds many counts of this clone. This sequence joins TRBV5-1 and TRBJ1-2, with D possibly matching TRBD1 (5 bases). The germline V and J ends were trimmed by 5 bases and 0 bases, with 17 bases remaining between them. CDR3 size: 16 residues. Germline CDR1 reads SGHRS; CDR2 reads YFSETQ. CDR3 region: CASRKGQETANYGYTF. The DNA for the CDR3 is TGCGCCAGCAGGAAGGGGCAAGAGACCGCTAACTATGGCTACACCTTC.

The chain combines TRBV27 with TRBJ2-7, with 9 nucleotides matching TRBD1. This CDR3 is built from 15 residues. J lost 0 bases, V lost 6 bases, and 6 bases had no gene match. Germline assignment: CDR1 MNHEY and CDR2 SMNVEV (reference sequence). CDR3 in amino acids: CASRTGTGNSYEQYF. CDR3 coding DNA: TGTGCCAGCAGAACCGGGACAGGGAACTCCTACGAGCAGTACTTC.

A single count supports this clone. This chain uses TRBV7-2 with TRBJ1-1; 7 positions match TRBD1. The CDR3 extends over 16 amino acids. From germline, CDR1 is SGHTA and CDR2 FQGNSA. V trimming: 1 base; J trimming: 1 base; junction bases outside the gene matches: 6. CDR3 amino acids: CASSLGSGGWNTEAFF. The DNA of the CDR3 is TGTGCCAGCAGCTTAGGCTCAGGGGGTTGGAACACTGAAGCTTTCTTT.

The chain joins TRBV25-1 to TRBJ2-1; D not certain. Deletions cut 3 bases from V and 6 bases from J, with 12 bases between. This CDR3 is 14 amino acids long. Germline-derived CDR1 and CDR2 are MGHDK and SYGVNS. This chain's CDR3 is CASSESATGNEQFF. CDR3 bases: TGTGCCAGCAGTGAGTCGGCCACGGGCAATGAGCAGTTCTTC.

The V call is TRBV11-3, the J call TRBJ2-2; tentative D call: TRBD2 (6 bases). Germline assignment: CDR1 SGHNT and CDR2 YENEEA. This CDR3 spans 13 amino acids. V dropped 5 bases and J dropped 6 bases, with 10 bases sitting between them. The CDR3 region has the DNA TGTGCCAGCAGCCGCCCGGGGGCCGGGGAGCTGTTTTTT. Translating it yields CASSRPGAGELFF.

V usage is TRBV4-3 and J usage is TRBJ1-2, with a possible D match to TRBD1 (6 bases). Germline V lookup: CDR1 LGHNA, CDR2 YSLEER. Trimming removed 3 bases at V and 2 bases at J, with 22 bases between. The CDR3 consists of 18 residues. The DNA of the CDR3 is TGCGCCAGCAGCCATCGTCCTCATACGGACAGCCTAAACTATGGCTACACCTTC. It encodes CASSHRPHTDSLNYGYTF.

The chain uses TRBV4-3 and TRBJ2-3; perhaps TRBD2 as D (5 bases). Germline V gives CDR1 LGHNA, CDR2 YSLEER. V was pared by 0 bases and J by 4 bases, with 8 bases between. This CDR3 has 14 residues. The CDR3 loop reads CASSQDGSADTQYF. The CDR3 bases are TGCGCCAGCAGCCAAGATGGGAGTGCAGATACGCAGTATTTT.

The chain uses TRBV9 and TRBJ2-7, with D hard to call. V was pared by 0 bases and J by 0 bases, with 7 bases between. The CDR3 totals 14 residues. The germline gives CDR1 SGDLS, CDR2 YYNGEE. In nucleotides, the CDR3 is TGTGCCAGCAGCGTAGCGCCGAGCTCCTACGAGCAGTACTTC. It yields the protein CASSVAPSSYEQYF.

This clone was seen just once. At the DNA level, this CDR3 is encoded by other sequences in the same sample as well. The rearrangement uses TRBV30 and TRBJ1-5, with D possibly TRBD1 on 5 matching bases. CDR1 is GTSNPN, CDR2 SVGIG, per germline (reference sequence). V was pared by 3 bases and J by 5 bases, with 11 bases between. This CDR3 contains 13 residues. The CDR3 here is CAWSGGVDQPQHF. In DNA, the CDR3 is TGTGCCTGGAGCGGAGGGGTAGATCAGCCCCAGCATTTT.

The chain carries TRBV12-5 and TRBJ2-7; D might be TRBD1 (5 bases). The V end lost 5 bases, the J end lost 4 bases, and 18 bases lay between the germline ends. The CDR3 extends over 15 amino acids. Germline loops: CDR1 LGHNT, CDR2 FRNRAP. CDR3 loop: CASGPPPGNRYEQYF. DNA of the CDR3: TGTGCTAGTGGTCCCCCACCAGGGAATCGGTACGAGCAGTACTTC.

This clone was counted between two and nine times. The chain couples TRBV29-1 to TRBJ2-7, with D unresolved. This CDR3 is built from 11 residues. Per germline, CDR1 SQVTM and CDR2 ANQGSEA. Trimming cost V 7 bases and J 7 bases, with 14 bases left between them. CDR3 amino acids: CSGGWVDEQYF. The CDR3 nucleotides read TGCAGCGGTGGATGGGTCGATGAGCAGTACTTC.

This sequence joins TRBV9 and TRBJ1-1, with D unresolved. Germline-derived CDR1 and CDR2 are SGDLS and YYNGEE. The CDR3 extends over 13 amino acids. Between the trimmed V and J ends, which lost 0 bases and 7 bases, there was a span of 10 bases. CDR3 sequence reads: CASSVALGNEAFF. In DNA form, the CDR3 reads TGTGCCAGCAGCGTAGCTTTAGGGAATGAAGCTTTCTTT.

The J gene is TRBJ2-7, the V gene TRBV30, with 10 bases matching TRBD1. The CDR3 is made up of 13 amino acids. With V trimmed by 6 bases and J by 1 base, 3 bases remained unmatched. CDR1 is GTSNPN, CDR2 SVGIG, per germline (reference sequence). The CDR3 loop reads CACQDRGSYEQYF. CDR3 nucleotides: TGTGCCTGCCAGGACAGGGGGTCCTACGAGCAGTACTTC.

V is TRBV9 and J is TRBJ1-2; the D is unclear. Trimming cost V 0 bases and J 4 bases, with 7 bases left between them. Germline loops: CDR1 SGDLS, CDR2 YYNGEE. The CDR3 has 13 residues. The CDR3 sequence is CASSVDGPYGYTF. The CDR3 nucleotides read TGTGCCAGCAGCGTAGACGGCCCCTATGGCTACACCTTC.

Ten or more counts support this clone. This chain connects TRBV5-1 to TRBJ2-3, with 14 bases that match TRBD2. The germline CDR1 and CDR2 sequences are SGHRS and YFSETQ. The J segment lost 2 bases and the V segment lost 4 bases, leaving 6 bases of the junction unmatched. CDR3 length equals 17 residues. The DNA for the CDR3 is TGCGCCAGCAGCCTGGGACTAGCGGGGGCCTACACAGATACGCAGTATTTT. The encoded protein is CASSLGLAGAYTDTQYF.

The J gene is TRBJ2-1, the V gene TRBV25-1; 9 bases fit TRBD2. V lost 7 bases, J lost 10 bases, and 14 bases stayed unmatched. CDR3 size: 15 residues. The germline CDR1 and CDR2 sequences are MGHDK and SYGVNS. CDR3 sequence: CASTEGGGAGKEQFF. CDR3 DNA sequence: TGTGCCAGCACCGAGGGCGGGGGGGCTGGAAAGGAGCAGTTCTTC. Full variable domain (rest looked up from reference TRBV25-1 and TRBJ2-1): EADIYQTPRYLVIGTGKKITLECSQTMGHDKMYWYQQDPGMELHLIHYSYGVNSTEKGDLSSESTVSRIRTEHFPLTLESARPSHTSQYLCASTEGGGAGKEQFFGPGTRLTVL.

V usage is TRBV5-1 and J usage is TRBJ1-1; D is perhaps TRBD1 (6 bases). The CDR3 has 13 residues. The V end lost 4 bases, the J end lost 2 bases, and 9 bases lay between the germline ends. In germline, CDR1 is SGHRS, CDR2 YFSETQ. CDR3 sequence: CASSKDRNTEAFF. The CDR3 region has the DNA TGCGCCAGCAGCAAGGACAGAAACACTGAAGCTTTCTTT.

The chain is built from TRBV4-3 and TRBJ2-3; TRBD2 aligns across 10 bases. CDR1 LGHNA and CDR2 YSLEER come from the germline V gene. The CDR3 length is 20 residues. V shed 0 bases, J shed 8 bases, and the junction held 20 bases outside the gene matches. CDR3 nucleotides: TGCGCCAGCAGCCAAGATATAACCAGCGGGGGGGCCGTAGGCAGTCGTACGCAGTATTTT. This encodes CASSQDITSGGAVGSRTQYF.

The V gene is TRBV6-5, the J gene TRBJ2-3, with 10 nucleotides matching TRBD2. This CDR3 is 15 amino acids long. Trimming at V came to 6 bases and at J to 1 base, leaving 4 bases not matched to a gene. Germline V gives CDR1 MNHEY, CDR2 SVGAGI. The DNA of the CDR3 is TGTGCCAGCAGCTTACTAGCGGGGCGCACAGATACGCAGTATTTT. Residues: CASSLLAGRTDTQYF.

The V and J genes are TRBV30 and TRBJ2-6; D is possibly TRBD1 (5 bases). Per the germline V gene, CDR1 is GTSNPN and CDR2 is SVGIG (reference sequence). V gave up 3 bases and J gave up 0 bases, with 9 bases separating them. The CDR3 is 15 amino acids. The CDR3 spells CAWRSGLSGANVLTF. In nucleotides, the CDR3 is TGTGCCTGGAGATCAGGGCTCTCTGGGGCCAACGTCCTGACTTTC. Looking up the rest from reference TRBV30 and TRBJ2-6 gives the full variable domain: SQTIHQWPATLVQPVGSPLSLECTVEGTSNPNLYWYRQAAGRGLQLLFYSVGIGQISSEVPQNLSASRPQDRQFILSSKKLLLSDSGFYLCAWRSGLSGANVLTFGAGSRLTVL.

The J gene is TRBJ2-1, the V gene TRBV27, with D tentatively TRBD1 or TRBD2 (6 bases each). V shed 3 bases and J shed 7 bases, with 16 bases lying between them. The germline CDR1 and CDR2 sequences are MNHEY and SMNVEV (reference sequence). There are 15 residues in the CDR3. The chain's CDR3 is CASSFSGAGRNEQFF. DNA of the CDR3: TGTGCCAGCAGTTTCTCGGGGGCGGGACGGAATGAGCAGTTCTTC.

The chain has TRBV29-1 and TRBJ1-2, with D unresolved. Germline V lookup: CDR1 SQVTM, CDR2 ANQGSEA. The CDR3 runs 14 residues. V shed 3 bases and J shed 7 bases, with 18 bases lying between them. Here the CDR3 DNA reads TGCAGCGTTGATCCCGGATGGGGTACGGGTGGCTACACCTTC. Translated: CSVDPGWGTGGYTF.

This clone has only a few counts. The chain combines TRBV29-1 with TRBJ1-2; 12 bases match TRBD1. Trimming took 4 bases from V and 4 from J; bases not matched to a gene: 7. This CDR3 region has 15 residues. CDR1 and CDR2 from the germline V gene are SQVTM and ANQGSEA. In DNA, the CDR3 is TGCAGCGTTGGGGACAGGGGGCGAGGTAGCTATGGCTACACCTTC. It yields the protein CSVGDRGRGSYGYTF.

The V gene is TRBV29-1, the J gene TRBJ2-2, with D perhaps matching TRBD2 (6 bases). Trimming took 3 bases from V and 6 from J, leaving 20 bases between them. Germline V CDR1 and CDR2: SQVTM, ANQGSEA. This CDR3 region has 16 residues. The DNA of the CDR3 is TGCAGCGTTGAGCGGGCGGGGTTTGTAAAATCCGGGGAGCTGTTTTTT. It yields the protein CSVERAGFVKSGELFF.